The 27 T cell receptor beta chains below come from one sample, sequenced in a study of blood T cell repertoires in COVID-19. Clones were read by immunoSEQ multiplex PCR, and TCRdb kept only the in-frame ones, dropping some. The sample shows some 260,000 clones, around 83% of them seen only once. The sample comprised peripheral blood. These receptors were taken from a man aged 80 or over with acute or convalescent COVID-19.

This clone was counted between two and nine times. This chain connects TRBV12-3 or TRBV12-4 to TRBJ1-1; 9 bases are a match to TRBD1. The J segment lost 6 bases and the V segment lost 5 bases, leaving 4 bases of the junction unmatched. This CDR3 contains 13 residues. The CDR3 protein is CASSRNRGPEAFF. CDR3 DNA: TGTGCCAGCAGTCGCAACAGGGGGCCTGAAGCTTTCTTT.

This clone was seen a single time. The chain carries TRBV28 and TRBJ1-4, with D hard to call. V was clipped by 1 base and J by 7 bases, with 13 bases between them. The CDR3 covers 15 residues. CDR1 MDHEN and CDR2 SYDVKM come from the germline V gene. The CDR3 region is CASSLLNSLSEKLFF. The CDR3 region has the DNA TGTGCCAGCAGTTTATTGAACAGTCTTAGTGAAAAACTGTTTTTT. Supplemented by reference TRBV28 and TRBJ1-4, the full variable domain reads DVKVTQSSRYLVKRTGEKVFLECVQDMDHENMFWYRQDPGLGLRLIYFSYDVKMKEKGDIPEGYSVSREKKERFSLILESASTNQTSMYLCASSLLNSLSEKLFFGSGTQLSVL.

The rearrangement joins TRBV5-1 to TRBJ2-5, with 11 bases aligning to TRBD2. V trimming: 0 bases; J trimming: 5 bases; junction bases outside the gene matches: 9. The CDR3 runs 17 residues. From germline, CDR1 is SGHRS and CDR2 YFSETQ. The CDR3 nucleotides are TGCGCCAGCAGCTTGGCCTCGTCTAGCGGGGGGAGTGAGACCCAGTACTTC. It translates to CASSLASSSGGSETQYF.

This clone was picked up a small number of times. The rearrangement uses TRBV14 and TRBJ2-7, with a weak D call TRBD2 (5 bases). The CDR3 runs to 14 residues. Germline V gene lookup returns CDR1 SGHDN and CDR2 FVKESK. The ends were cut back, 1 base at V and 5 bases at J, with 12 bases in the middle. The chain's CDR3 is CASSQAGVPHEQYF. The CDR3 region has the DNA TGTGCCAGCAGCCAAGCCGGGGTTCCCCACGAGCAGTACTTC.

The chain joins TRBV25-1 to TRBJ2-7, with a possible D match to TRBD1 (5 bases). The germline gives CDR1 MGHDK, CDR2 SYGVNS. The V and J ends lost 6 bases and 5 bases respectively, with 8 bases between them. The CDR3 runs 11 residues. The CDR3 DNA follows: TGTGCCAGCAGCAGGGTGGACGAGCAGTACTTC. This encodes CASSRVDEQYF.

This chain uses TRBV5-5 with TRBJ2-7, with 8 bases fitting TRBD2. This CDR3 has 18 residues. In germline, CDR1 is SGHKS, CDR2 YYEKEE (reference sequence). The J segment lost 0 bases and the V segment lost 5 bases, leaving 16 bases of the junction unmatched. The CDR3 DNA follows: TGTGCCAGCAGGTCGAGTCGCCCATCCGGGACTAGCTCCTACGAGCAGTACTTC. This sequence encodes CASRSSRPSGTSSYEQYF.

The gene calls are TRBV24-1 and TRBJ2-3; 13 bases agree with TRBD2. V gave up 3 bases and J gave up 4 bases; unmatched junction bases: 3. Per germline, CDR1 KGHDR and CDR2 SFDVKD. The CDR3 contains 16 residues. Here the CDR3 DNA reads TGTGCCACCAGTGATGCACTAGCGGGAGGGCCAGATACGCAGTATTTT. This gives the protein CATSDALAGGPDTQYF.

J is TRBJ2-1 and V is TRBV2; possible D gene TRBD2, 6 bases. This CDR3 has 15 amino acids. CDR1 and CDR2 (germline): SNHLY, FYNNEI. V was cut by 3 bases and J by 7 bases, with 16 bases left in between. CDR3 DNA sequence: TGTGCCAGCAGTGACGTGGGACTCCAGCTGAATGAGCAGTTCTTC. This sequence encodes CASSDVGLQLNEQFF. The full variable domain, completed using reference TRBV2 and TRBJ2-1, is EPEVTQTPSHQVTQMGQEVILRCVPISNHLYFYWYRQILGQKVEFLVSFYNNEISEKSEIFDDQFSVERPDGSNFTLKIRSTKLEDSAMYFCASSDVGLQLNEQFFGPGTRLTVL.

This clone was found once. J is TRBJ2-3 and V is TRBV5-1; 12 nucleotides match TRBD2. V shed 0 bases and J 2 bases; nucleotides not matched to a gene: 1. The CDR3 is 16 amino acids. CDR1 and CDR2 from the germline V gene are SGHRS and YFSETQ. CDR3 sequence reads: CASSLGLAGATDTQYF. CDR3 nucleotide sequence: TGCGCCAGCAGCTTGGGACTAGCGGGGGCCACAGATACGCAGTATTTT. Supplemented by reference TRBV5-1 and TRBJ2-3, the full variable domain reads KAGVTQTPRYLIKTRGQQVTLSCSPISGHRSVSWYQQTPGQGLQFLFEYFSETQRNKGNFPGRFSGRQFSNSRSEMNVSTLELGDSALYLCASSLGLAGATDTQYFGPGTRLTVL.

This clone was observed a handful of times. V usage is TRBV24-1 and J usage is TRBJ2-2; TRBD1 aligns across 9 bases. The CDR3 is made up of 16 amino acids. CDR1 is KGHDR, CDR2 SFDVKD, per germline. The V segment lost 5 bases and the J segment 3 bases; nucleotides outside the gene matches: 6. CDR3 nucleotide sequence: TGTGCCACCAGTGCCGTAGACAGGGGGTACACCGGGGAGCTGTTTTTT. It is translated as CATSAVDRGYTGELFF.

This chain links TRBV27 with TRBJ1-2; 7 bases match TRBD1. The CDR3 loop spans 13 amino acids. Germline CDR1 is MNHEY and CDR2 is SMNVEV (reference sequence). V lost 5 bases to trimming and J lost 4 bases; unmatched junction nucleotides: 4. The CDR3 region is CASSMTGLYGYTF. The CDR3 DNA is TGTGCCAGCAGTATGACAGGGCTCTATGGCTACACCTTC.

The chain uses TRBV7-2 and TRBJ2-7; possible D gene TRBD2, 6 bases. Trimming took 5 bases from V and 1 from J, leaving 9 bases between them. From germline, CDR1 is SGHTA and CDR2 FQGNSA. The CDR3 has 13 amino acids. CDR3 nucleotides: TGTGCCAGCAGCCCGGCGGGGTCCTACGAGCAGTACTTC. Translating it yields CASSPAGSYEQYF.

There are a few counts of this clone. This chain uses TRBV11-2 with TRBJ1-1; no definite D call. The CDR3 covers 17 residues. Germline lookup yields CDR1 SGHAT and CDR2 FQNNGV. The germline V and J ends were trimmed by 5 bases and 1 base, with 20 bases remaining between them. In DNA form, the CDR3 reads TGTGCCAGCAGCCGAATAAGAACGCGAACCAAGAACACTGAAGCTTTCTTT. This codes for CASSRIRTRTKNTEAFF.

V is TRBV10-3 and J is TRBJ2-1; TRBD2 agrees at 7 bases. The V gene's germline CDR1 is ENHRY and CDR2 SYGVKD. The ends lost 11 bases at V and 0 bases at J; junction bases unmatched: 7. The CDR3 runs 14 residues. The CDR3 loop reads CAASSGDSYNEQFF. As DNA, the CDR3 is TGTGCCGCCTCTAGCGGTGACTCCTACAATGAGCAGTTCTTC.

There are a few counts of this clone. The chain employs TRBV5-1 and TRBJ2-3; 7 bases are shared with TRBD2. The CDR3 has 16 residues. From germline, CDR1 is SGHRS and CDR2 YFSETQ. V lost 0 bases, J lost 5 bases, and 9 bases stayed unmatched. CDR3 sequence: CASSLDLGRGKDTQYF. The DNA for the CDR3 is TGCGCCAGCAGCTTGGATCTGGGGCGGGGGAAAGATACGCAGTATTTT. Together with reference TRBV5-1 and TRBJ2-3, the CDR3 gives the full variable domain: KAGVTQTPRYLIKTRGQQVTLSCSPISGHRSVSWYQQTPGQGLQFLFEYFSETQRNKGNFPGRFSGRQFSNSRSEMNVSTLELGDSALYLCASSLDLGRGKDTQYFGPGTRLTVL.

The chain uses TRBV11-2 and TRBJ2-7, with 10 bases identical to TRBD1. CDR3 length: 15 residues. Germline CDR1 SGHAT, CDR2 FQNNGV. The J segment lost 5 bases and the V segment lost 6 bases, leaving 10 bases of the junction unmatched. The CDR3 loop reads CASSLFPGQGNEQYF. CDR3 bases: TGTGCCAGCAGTTTATTCCCGGGACAGGGGAACGAGCAGTACTTC.

This chain joins TRBV9 and TRBJ2-1; D unclear. Germline CDR1 is SGDLS and CDR2 is YYNGEE. V lost 0 bases to trimming and J lost 7 bases, with 14 bases between them. The CDR3 contains 15 residues. CDR3 residues: CASSVGHSGDNEQFF. CDR3 nucleotide sequence: TGTGCCAGCAGCGTAGGACACTCTGGCGATAATGAGCAGTTCTTC.

The V and J genes are TRBV6-6 and TRBJ1-2; unclear D gene. CDR3 size: 15 residues. Germline V gene data show CDR1 as MNHNY and CDR2 as SVGAGI (reference sequence). V lost 2 bases to trimming and J lost 2 bases, with 12 bases between them. CDR3 sequence: CASSYARTTNYGYTF. The CDR3 DNA sequence: TGTGCCAGCAGTTACGCTCGCACTACAAACTATGGCTACACCTTC.

The CDR3 is CASSVDTGVSTGELFF. The CDR3 nucleotides are TGTGCCAGCAGCGTAGACACAGGGGTTAGCACCGGGGAGCTGTTTTTT. The V gene is TRBV9, the J gene TRBJ2-2, with 7 bases aligning to TRBD1. This CDR3 comprises 16 residues. Germline CDR1 and CDR2: SGDLS and YYNGEE. Trimming removed 0 bases from V and 4 bases from J; junction bases left unmatched: 6.

The V gene is TRBV30, the J gene TRBJ2-1; TRBD2 matches 11 bases. J was trimmed by 14 bases and V by 2 bases; bases with no gene match: 11. CDR3 length: 14 amino acids. CDR1 is GTSNPN and CDR2 is SVGIG in the germline V gene (reference sequence). The CDR3 nucleotides are TGTGCCTGGAGTAACGTAGCGGGAGGGTTCAGCAAGTTCTTC. Translation: CAWSNVAGGFSKFF.

The CDR3 loop reads CASSLGVTGGIEKLFF. CDR3 in DNA: TGCGCCAGCAGCTTGGGGGTGACAGGGGGCATTGAAAAACTGTTTTTT. This sequence joins TRBV5-1 and TRBJ1-4; 10 bases match TRBD1. The trim removed 0 bases at V and 7 bases at J, leaving 6 bases unmatched. The CDR3 is 16 amino acids. Germline V gene lookup returns CDR1 SGHRS and CDR2 YFSETQ. Using reference TRBV5-1 and TRBJ1-4 for the parts outside the CDR3, the full variable domain is KAGVTQTPRYLIKTRGQQVTLSCSPISGHRSVSWYQQTPGQGLQFLFEYFSETQRNKGNFPGRFSGRQFSNSRSEMNVSTLELGDSALYLCASSLGVTGGIEKLFFGSGTQLSVL.

This clone was seen a single time. This chain joins TRBV7-7 and TRBJ2-2; weak D call: TRBD2 (5 bases). V was trimmed by 4 bases and J by 0 bases, leaving 9 bases between them. From germline, CDR1 is SSHAT and CDR2 FNYEAQ (reference sequence). The CDR3 is made up of 15 amino acids. The CDR3 protein is CASSSGLPNTGELFF. The CDR3 bases are TGTGCCAGCAGCTCCGGACTGCCGAACACCGGGGAGCTGTTTTTT.

V is TRBV19 and J is TRBJ2-7; 8 bases are shared with TRBD2. This CDR3 spans 15 amino acids. The J segment lost 3 bases and the V segment lost 7 bases, leaving 11 bases of the junction unmatched. Germline assignment: CDR1 LNHDA and CDR2 SQIVND (reference sequence). The CDR3 reads CASTPKRGSIYEQYF. The CDR3 region has the DNA TGTGCCAGTACCCCTAAGCGGGGGAGTATCTACGAGCAGTACTTC.

V is TRBV30 and J is TRBJ2-1, with 9 bases matching TRBD2. The CDR3 totals 14 residues. Germline CDR1 GTSNPN, CDR2 SVGIG (reference sequence). With 5 bases clipped from V and 7 bases from J, the junction kept 9 bases outside the gene matches. DNA of the CDR3: TGTGCCTGGGGGCGGGAGGGGTCGAGGAATGAGCAGTTCTTC. Translation gives CAWGREGSRNEQFF.

The chain joins TRBV27 to TRBJ2-3; weak D call: TRBD1 (6 bases). Germline CDR1 and CDR2: MNHEY and SMNVEV (reference sequence). V gave up 3 bases and J gave up 4 bases, with 8 bases separating them. The CDR3 has 13 amino acids. CDR3 coding DNA: TGTGCCAGCAGTTTCCGGACAGCAGATACGCAGTATTTT. It is translated as CASSFRTADTQYF.

V and J are TRBV5-1 and TRBJ2-7, with D possibly TRBD2 on 5 matching bases. This CDR3 spans 14 amino acids. Between the trimmed V and J ends, which lost 0 bases and 2 bases, there was a span of 9 bases. Germline loops: CDR1 SGHRS, CDR2 YFSETQ. The CDR3, as DNA: TGCGCCAGCAGCTTGGGGGGAGAGGCCTACGAGCAGTACTTC. Protein product: CASSLGGEAYEQYF.

The V and J genes are TRBV18 and TRBJ2-1; TRBD1 matches at 7 bases. The CDR3 consists of 16 residues. The V gene end was trimmed by 3 bases and the J gene end by 10 bases; junction bases not matched to a gene: 15. Germline values: CDR1 KGHSH, CDR2 LQKENI. The CDR3: CASSPGLRHKTGEQFF. The CDR3 DNA reads as TGTGCCAGCTCACCCGGCCTAAGGCACAAGACAGGGGAGCAGTTCTTC.